These 16 T cell receptor beta chains were sequenced from one sample in a study of blood T cell repertoires in COVID-19. Assay: immunoSEQ multiplex PCR; the TCRdb copy retains only in-frame clones and omits some. This table has tens of thousands of clones, around nine tenths appearing once. Sequencing was carried out using peripheral blood. These receptors originate from a man aged 50-59 years with active or convalescent COVID-19.

CDR3 DNA sequence: TGTGCCAGCAGCCCCAGCGGGACTGGGAATGAGCAGTTCTTC. This sequence encodes CASSPSGTGNEQFF. The rearrangement uses TRBV3-1 (or the pseudogene TRBV3-2) and TRBJ2-1; the match to TRBD2 covers 7 bases. The CDR3 is 14 amino acids. Germline values: CDR1 LGHDT, CDR2 YNNKEL (reference sequence). V trimming: 4 bases; J trimming: 7 bases; junction bases outside the gene matches: 7.

The chain employs TRBV6-1 and TRBJ2-7, with D possibly matching TRBD2 (5 bases). The CDR3 loop spans 17 amino acids. The germline V gene encodes CDR1 MNHNS and CDR2 SASEGT. The V end was cut by 0 bases, the J end by 1 base, with 16 bases between. CDR3 in amino acids: CASSEALYEGRSYEQYF. The CDR3 bases are TGTGCCAGCAGTGAAGCGCTTTACGAGGGAAGATCCTACGAGCAGTACTTC.

This chain joins TRBV5-1 and TRBJ2-7; a weak D match, TRBD2 (6 bases). Germline loops: CDR1 SGHRS, CDR2 YFSETQ. The CDR3 is made up of 15 amino acids. V dropped 2 bases and J dropped 6 bases, with 18 bases sitting between them. CDR3 sequence: CASSLGVGGEGEQYF. The CDR3 region has the DNA TGCGCCAGCAGCTTAGGGGTCGGGGGTGAGGGCGAGCAGTACTTC.

The chain joins TRBV10-3 to TRBJ1-2; 7 bases agree with TRBD1. Germline trimming cut 8 bases from V and 3 bases from J; bases unmatched to any gene: 9. Germline CDR1 ENHRY, CDR2 SYGVKD. CDR3 length equals 14 residues. CDR3 sequence (DNA): TGTGCCATCCGGGTTGGAACAGGGGACTATGGCTACACCTTC. Its protein product is CAIRVGTGDYGYTF.

The V gene is TRBV2, the J gene TRBJ2-5; perhaps TRBD1 as D (6 bases). The CDR3 has 13 amino acids. Germline assignment: CDR1 SNHLY and CDR2 FYNNEI. V was clipped by 8 bases and J by 1 base, with 11 bases between them. CDR3 DNA: TGTGCCAGCTCCAGGACAGTCCAAGAGACCCAGTACTTC. Amino acids: CASSRTVQETQYF.

The V and J genes are TRBV6-2 or TRBV6-3 and TRBJ1-5; D is uncertain. The V and J ends lost 2 bases and 4 bases respectively, with 15 bases between them. This CDR3 has 16 amino acids. CDR1 and CDR2 (germline): MNHEY, SVGEGT. CDR3 region: CASSYRLVGGNQPQHF. DNA for the CDR3: TGTGCCAGCAGTTACCGCTTGGTCGGAGGAAATCAGCCCCAGCATTTT.

The chain couples TRBV28 to TRBJ2-7; 9 bases match TRBD1. CDR1 and CDR2 from the germline V gene are MDHEN and SYDVKM. V gave up 10 bases and J gave up 5 bases; unmatched junction bases: 12. This CDR3 contains 14 residues. The CDR3 sequence: CATRSGQGPHEQYV. As DNA, the CDR3 is TGTGCCACCCGTTCGGGACAGGGACCCCACGAGCAGTACGTC.

This sequence joins TRBV20-1 and TRBJ1-2, with 9 bases identical to TRBD1. The germline V gene has CDR1 DFQATT and CDR2 SNEGSKA (reference sequence). This CDR3 is built from 11 residues. J was trimmed by 6 bases and V by 7 bases; bases with no gene match: 3. This CDR3 reads CSVRTGDGYTF. The CDR3 region has the DNA TGCAGTGTCCGGACAGGGGATGGCTACACCTTC.

The V and J genes are TRBV6-6 and TRBJ2-7; 11 positions agree with TRBD2. Trimming cost V 5 bases and J 4 bases; bases outside gene matches: 4. This CDR3 comprises 14 residues. Germline assignment: CDR1 MNHNY and CDR2 SVGAGI (reference sequence). The CDR3 DNA reads as TGTGCCAGCAGTCGGACTAGCGGGTGGTACGAGCAGTACGTC. The encoded protein is CASSRTSGWYEQYV.

Only a few counts were recorded for this clone. The V gene is TRBV29-1, the J gene TRBJ1-2, with TRBD1 matching over 12 bases. The CDR3 covers 15 residues. In germline, CDR1 is SQVTM, CDR2 ANQGSEA. The ends lost 6 bases at V and 4 bases at J; junction bases unmatched: 9. CDR3 protein: CSVTGTGGSAYGYTF. The CDR3 DNA reads TGCAGCGTAACCGGGACAGGGGGCTCGGCCTATGGCTACACCTTC. Full variable domain (remainder filled in from reference TRBV29-1 and TRBJ1-2): SAVISQKPSRDICQRGTSLTIQCQVDSQVTMMFWYRQQPGQSLTLIATANQGSEATYESGFVIDKFPISRPNLTFSTLTVSNMSPEDSSIYLCSVTGTGGSAYGYTFGSGTRLTVV.

V gene TRBV28 combines with J gene TRBJ1-3, with a weak D call TRBD1 (5 bases). Trimming pared 5 bases from V and 3 bases from J, leaving 14 bases between. Germline assignment: CDR1 MDHEN and CDR2 SYDVKM. The CDR3 sequence is 15 residues long. The CDR3 is CASSGSWGGGNTIYF. For the CDR3, the DNA is TGTGCCAGCAGTGGGTCTTGGGGGGGTGGAAACACCATATATTTT.

This sequence joins TRBV27 and TRBJ1-5, with 7 positions matching TRBD1. Germline V gene lookup returns CDR1 MNHEY and CDR2 SMNVEV (reference sequence). This CDR3 comprises 15 residues. V gave up 6 bases and J gave up 4 bases; unmatched junction bases: 9. CDR3 region: CASRRTTGVNQPQHF. The CDR3 coding sequence is TGTGCCAGCAGACGCACCACAGGGGTGAATCAGCCCCAGCATTTT.

The CDR3 loop reads CASSQDGQGGYNEQFF. In DNA form, the CDR3 reads TGCGCCAGCAGCCAAGACGGACAGGGAGGCTACAATGAGCAGTTCTTC. The chain has TRBV4-1 and TRBJ2-1, with 8 bases matching TRBD1. V dropped 0 bases and J dropped 3; count of bases not matched to a gene: 4. This CDR3 is built from 16 residues. The germline V gene has CDR1 MGHRA and CDR2 YSYEKL.

The chain combines TRBV12-5 with TRBJ2-7; 13 nucleotides match TRBD2. From germline, CDR1 is LGHNT and CDR2 FRNRAP. Trimming removed 2 bases from V and 6 bases from J; junction bases left unmatched: 10. The CDR3 is made up of 17 amino acids. The CDR3 DNA reads as TGTGCTAGTGGTTTGTCAGAAGGAGGACTAGCGGGGGTCGAGCAGTACTTC. Residues: CASGLSEGGLAGVEQYF.

This chain connects TRBV25-1 to TRBJ1-1; D is undetermined. Germline V lookup: CDR1 MGHDK, CDR2 SYGVNS. V was shortened by 3 bases and J by 10 bases, with 9 bases between the two germline ends. The CDR3 has 11 amino acids. In nucleotides, the CDR3 is TGTGCCAGCAGTGATTCCGGGGTAGCTTTCTTT. This codes for CASSDSGVAFF.

This chain joins TRBV10-2 and TRBJ1-1; 7 bases are a match to TRBD1. The V gene's germline CDR1 is WSHSY and CDR2 SAAADI. Losses at the gene ends were 6 bases for V and 4 bases for J; bases not matched to a gene: 11. This CDR3 contains 15 residues. The CDR3 is CASRGLTGPGTEAFF. CDR3 nucleotide sequence: TGCGCCAGCAGGGGCTTGACAGGGCCGGGCACTGAAGCTTTCTTT.